The 32 T cell receptor beta chains reported below all come from one sample, sequenced in a study of blood T cell repertoires in COVID-19. Clones were sequenced by immunoSEQ multiplex PCR, and TCRdb holds only the in-frame ones, with some missing. The sample includes fewer than 150,000 clones, 70% to 90% seen only once; the top ten take roughly 8.9%. Sequenced input: peripheral blood. These receptors originate from a woman between 65 and 79 years old who had recovered from COVID-19.

The CDR3 DNA follows: TGCGCCAGCCGACCGGTCGGAGCGACCTACGAGCAGTACTTC. It encodes CASRPVGATYEQYF. The chain uses TRBV5-1 and TRBJ2-7; D not resolved. CDR3 length: 14 residues. Germline V gene sequence: CDR1 SGHRS, CDR2 YFSETQ. With 7 bases removed from V and 2 bases from J, the gap between germline ends came to 16 bases.

The gene calls are TRBV5-1 and TRBJ1-2; D remains ambiguous. The length of the CDR3 is 13 residues. V was clipped by 4 bases and J by 7 bases, with 14 bases between them. The V gene's germline CDR1 is SGHRS and CDR2 YFSETQ. In DNA form, the CDR3 reads TGCGCCAGCAGCCTCTCGGGGTTAGGTGGCTACACCTTC. It is translated as CASSLSGLGGYTF.

V gene TRBV18 combines with J gene TRBJ1-4; 8 bases fit TRBD1. CDR1 and CDR2 from the germline V gene are KGHSH and LQKENI. There are 18 residues in the CDR3. The V and J ends lost 3 bases and 3 bases, in that order; junction bases with no gene match: 12. The DNA for the CDR3 is TGTGCCAGCTCACCCTTTGGACAGGGTTCAGGGGCTAATGAAAAACTGTTTTTT. Its translation: CASSPFGQGSGANEKLFF.

The rearrangement uses TRBV4-1 and TRBJ1-3; D possibly corresponds to TRBD1 (6 bases). This CDR3 is built from 14 residues. The ends were cut back, 4 bases at V and 4 bases at J, with 11 bases in the middle. Per germline, CDR1 MGHRA and CDR2 YSYEKL. The CDR3 loop reads CASSLDDRGNTIYF. CDR3 in DNA: TGCGCCAGCAGCCTCGACGACAGGGGAAACACCATATATTTT.

The chain recombines TRBV3-1 (or the pseudogene TRBV3-2) with TRBJ1-3; TRBD1 might be the D (6 bases). CDR1 is LGHDT and CDR2 is YNNKEL in the germline V gene (reference sequence). The CDR3 length is 16 residues. V lost 4 bases and J lost 2, with 15 bases in between. DNA of the CDR3: TGTGCCAGCAGCCGGAAGGGGGTGACGACTGGAAACACCATATATTTT. This codes for CASSRKGVTTGNTIYF.

In this sample, this clone turned up once. V is TRBV20-1 and J is TRBJ1-5; no clear D gene. Germline CDR1 DFQATT, CDR2 SNEGSKA (reference sequence). This CDR3 contains 13 residues. The V end was cut by 3 bases, the J end by 1 base, with 7 bases between. As DNA, the CDR3 is TGCAGTGCTAGTCTACTGAGCAATCAGCCCCAGCATTTT. It is translated as CSASLLSNQPQHF.

The rearrangement links TRBV10-2 to TRBJ2-3; 9 nucleotides match TRBD1. V was clipped by 5 bases and J by 3 bases; unmatched bases: 6. Per the germline V gene, CDR1 is WSHSY and CDR2 is SAAADI. CDR3 length equals 15 residues. The chain's CDR3 is CASSPGTGFTDTQYF. CDR3 sequence (DNA): TGCGCCAGCAGTCCCGGGACAGGGTTTACAGATACGCAGTATTTT.

V and J are TRBV29-1 and TRBJ2-5; TRBD2 matches 9 bases. The junction had 2 bases not matched to a gene; V was cut back by 7 bases and J by 2 bases. The CDR3 sequence is 12 residues long. Germline-derived CDR1 and CDR2 are SQVTM and ANQGSEA. The CDR3 loop reads CSGRGGQETQYF. The CDR3, as DNA: TGCAGCGGGCGGGGGGGACAAGAGACCCAGTACTTC.

This clone was observed once. This chain connects TRBV28 to TRBJ2-3; 9 bases fit TRBD2. Germline loops: CDR1 MDHEN, CDR2 SYDVKM. The CDR3 loop spans 17 amino acids. Trimming at V came to 6 bases and at J to 1 base, leaving 11 bases not matched to a gene. The CDR3 bases are TGTGCCAGCAGCCCCCTTCTAAAGCGGGAGGGCACAGATACGCAGTATTTT. Protein: CASSPLLKREGTDTQYF.

This chain connects TRBV5-8 to TRBJ2-7; 11 bases are a match to TRBD2. V shed 5 bases and J 7 bases; nucleotides not matched to a gene: 8. The CDR3 contains 14 residues. Germline assignment: CDR1 SGHTS and CDR2 YDEGEE. For the CDR3, the DNA is TGTGCCAGCAGTTCGACTAGCGGGACGGAGGAGCAGTACTTC. Its translation is CASSSTSGTEEQYF.

The chain recombines TRBV3-1 (or the pseudogene TRBV3-2) with TRBJ2-5, with TRBD2 identical over 7 bases. Germline V gene data show CDR1 as LGHDT and CDR2 as YNNKEL (reference sequence). Unmatched junction bases numbered 9, after V lost 2 bases and J lost 3 bases. There are 16 residues in the CDR3. In DNA, the CDR3 is TGTGCCAGCAGCCAAAACGGACTAGGCGGGAAAGAGACCCAGTACTTC. Its protein is CASSQNGLGGKETQYF.

J is TRBJ2-2 and V is TRBV4-3; D ambiguous. Trimming pared 4 bases from V and 4 bases from J, leaving 4 bases between. The CDR3 totals 12 residues. CDR1 LGHNA and CDR2 YSLEER come from the germline V gene. Here the CDR3 reads CASSPITGELFF. The CDR3 DNA reads TGCGCCAGCAGCCCCATCACCGGGGAGCTGTTTTTT.

This CDR3 is CASSPDGVSAGGDYNEQFF. CDR3 DNA sequence: TGCGCCAGCAGCCCAGACGGGGTTTCAGCGGGGGGGGACTACAATGAGCAGTTCTTC. This rearrangement joins TRBV4-3 to TRBJ2-1; 10 bases agree with TRBD2. CDR3 length equals 19 residues. The junction had 15 bases not matched to a gene; V was cut back by 4 bases and J by 3 bases. Germline loops: CDR1 LGHNA, CDR2 YSLEER.

This clone has a handful of counts. This chain uses TRBV30 with TRBJ1-6; D not certain. Trimming stripped 2 bases from V and 11 bases from J, with 10 bases between. Germline V gene sequence: CDR1 GTSNPN, CDR2 SVGIG (reference sequence). The CDR3 extends over 12 amino acids. CDR3 loop: CAWSPLGAPLHF. In DNA form, the CDR3 reads TGTGCCTGGAGTCCATTAGGAGCACCCCTCCACTTT.

V is TRBV19 and J is TRBJ2-5, with D possibly TRBD1 on 7 matching bases. CDR1 and CDR2 (germline): LNHDA, SQIVND (reference sequence). The ends were cut back, 4 bases at V and 8 bases at J, with 17 bases in the middle. The CDR3 contains 14 residues. The chain's CDR3 is CASSTWGGQATQYF. The CDR3 DNA reads as TGTGCCAGTAGTACCTGGGGAGGACAGGCAACCCAGTACTTC.

The gene calls are TRBV6-5 and TRBJ1-3, with 8 nucleotides matching TRBD1. CDR1 and CDR2 (germline): MNHEY, SVGAGI. The CDR3 covers 15 residues. J was trimmed by 0 bases and V by 5 bases; bases with no gene match: 3. For the CDR3, the DNA is TGTGCCAGCAGTAGGACAGGGCCCTCTGGAAACACCATATATTTT. Its translation: CASSRTGPSGNTIYF.

This clone was observed a single time. The genes are TRBV7-9 and TRBJ2-7, with 7 bases identical to TRBD1. This CDR3 comprises 14 residues. The V gene's germline CDR1 is SEHNR and CDR2 FQNEAQ (reference sequence). Trimming removed 6 bases from V and 0 bases from J; junction bases left unmatched: 5. CDR3 sequence reads: CASRLTGNSYEQYF. In DNA, the CDR3 is TGTGCCAGCAGATTGACAGGGAACTCCTACGAGCAGTACTTC. The whole variable domain, filled in from reference TRBV7-9 and TRBJ2-7, reads DTGVSQNPRHKITKRGQNVTFRCDPISEHNRLYWYRQTLGQGPEFLTYFQNEAQLEKSRLLSDRFSAERPKGSFSTLEIQRTEQGDSAMYLCASRLTGNSYEQYFGPGTRLTVT.

The rearrangement joins TRBV7-9 to TRBJ2-2, with 7 bases fitting TRBD2. Germline-derived CDR1 and CDR2 are SEHNR and FQNEAQ (reference sequence). The ends lost 5 bases at V and 4 bases at J; junction bases unmatched: 10. CDR3 size: 16 residues. CDR3 bases: TGTGCCAGCAGCCCGGATTTGGGGAGGGGCACCGGGGAGCTGTTTTTT. Translation gives CASSPDLGRGTGELFF.

The chain joins TRBV5-6 to TRBJ1-6; D uncertain. CDR1 and CDR2 from the germline V gene are SGHDT and YYEEEE. The length of the CDR3 is 15 residues. V was trimmed by 5 bases and J by 0 bases, leaving 9 bases between them. DNA for the CDR3: TGTGCCAGCAGGATGCGGAGCTCCTATAATTCACCCCTCCACTTT. It specifies CASRMRSSYNSPLHF.

Here the CDR3 reads CASSYWRGLQFF. The CDR3 region has the DNA TGTGCCAGCAGTTACTGGAGGGGCCTGCAGTTCTTC. The rearrangement joins TRBV6-2 or TRBV6-3 to TRBJ2-1, with D perhaps matching TRBD2 (6 bases). The CDR3 sequence is 12 residues long. Trimming left V 1 base short and J 12 bases short, with 10 bases between. The germline V gene has CDR1 MNHEY and CDR2 SVGEGT.

V gene TRBV10-1 combines with J gene TRBJ1-2, with TRBD1 identical over 7 bases. This CDR3 region has 12 residues. J lost 9 bases, V lost 2 bases, and 3 bases had no gene match. Germline V lookup: CDR1 WNHNN, CDR2 SYGVQD (reference sequence). CDR3 nucleotides: TGCGCCAGCAGTGAGGGACAGGAAAGCTACACCTTC. It codes for CASSEGQESYTF.

V and J are TRBV27 and TRBJ1-2; unclear D gene. The CDR3 sequence is 12 residues long. Per germline, CDR1 MNHEY and CDR2 SMNVEV (reference sequence). The V end lost 3 bases, the J end lost 6 bases, and 8 bases lay between the germline ends. The CDR3 spells CASSFGGDGYTF. As DNA, the CDR3 is TGTGCCAGCAGTTTCGGTGGAGATGGCTACACCTTC.

The chain couples TRBV28 to TRBJ2-2, with 10 bases identical to TRBD1. The CDR3 spans 15 residues. V shed 5 bases, J shed 5 bases, and the junction held 5 bases outside the gene matches. Germline-derived CDR1 and CDR2 are MDHEN and SYDVKM. CDR3 nucleotide sequence: TGTGCCAGCAGTAAAGAGGGACAGGGGACCGGGGAGCTGTTTTTT. Amino acids: CASSKEGQGTGELFF. Drawing the rest from reference TRBV28 and TRBJ2-2, the complete variable domain is DVKVTQSSRYLVKRTGEKVFLECVQDMDHENMFWYRQDPGLGLRLIYFSYDVKMKEKGDIPEGYSVSREKKERFSLILESASTNQTSMYLCASSKEGQGTGELFFGEGSRLTVL.

The V call is TRBV4-1, the J call TRBJ1-5; TRBD1 matches 10 bases. V was pared by 1 base and J by 7 bases, with 4 bases of the junction left unmatched. The germline V gene encodes CDR1 MGHRA and CDR2 YSYEKL. The CDR3 contains 15 residues. Written as DNA, the CDR3 is TGCGCCAGCAGCCAAGTGGGACAGGGGAAACAGCCCCAGCATTTT. Amino acids: CASSQVGQGKQPQHF.

The chain combines TRBV30 with TRBJ1-2; 8 nucleotides align to TRBD1. Germline V gene sequence: CDR1 GTSNPN, CDR2 SVGIG (reference sequence). V shed 0 bases, J shed 4 bases, and the junction held 7 bases outside the gene matches. This CDR3 is 15 amino acids long. This CDR3 reads CAWSVWGTGGYGYTF. DNA for the CDR3: TGTGCCTGGAGTGTATGGGGTACAGGGGGCTATGGCTACACCTTC.

This chain links TRBV5-6 with TRBJ2-3, with D hard to call. The CDR3 totals 17 residues. Germline CDR1 reads SGHDT; CDR2 reads YYEEEE. V shed 1 base and J shed 2 bases, with 17 bases lying between them. CDR3 bases: TGTGCCAGCAGCTTGCTAACCGTGCGACTTGTCACAGATACGCAGTATTTT. This gives the protein CASSLLTVRLVTDTQYF.

The rearrangement joins TRBV4-3 to TRBJ2-7; 9 bases map to TRBD1. The CDR3 contains 15 residues. The V segment lost 1 base and the J segment 9 bases; nucleotides outside the gene matches: 10. Per germline, CDR1 LGHNA and CDR2 YSLEER. CDR3 region: CASSQAPGQGLGQYF. CDR3 DNA sequence: TGCGCCAGCAGCCAAGCCCCGGGACAGGGATTAGGGCAGTACTTC.

This chain links TRBV5-6 with TRBJ2-7, with 10 bases matching TRBD2. The CDR3 runs 17 residues. Germline V lookup: CDR1 SGHDT, CDR2 YYEEEE. V trimming: 4 bases; J trimming: 1 base; junction bases outside the gene matches: 11. For the CDR3, the DNA is TGTGCCAGCAGCCCCTACCCCACTAGCGGGGCGTCCTACGAGCAGTACTTC. Amino acids: CASSPYPTSGASYEQYF. Looking up the rest from reference TRBV5-6 and TRBJ2-7 gives the full variable domain: DAGVTQSPTHLIKTRGQQVTLRCSPKSGHDTVSWYQQALGQGPQFIFQYYEEEERQRGNFPDRFSGHQFPNYSSELNVNALLLGDSALYLCASSPYPTSGASYEQYFGPGTRLTVT.

This clone appeared once. V usage is TRBV7-2 and J usage is TRBJ2-1; TRBD2 is a possible D gene (6 bases). CDR3 size: 12 residues. V dropped 5 bases and J dropped 9 bases, with 11 bases sitting between them. CDR1 SGHTA and CDR2 FQGNSA come from the germline V gene. The CDR3 loop reads CASSTFSGEQFF. The CDR3 DNA reads as TGTGCCAGCAGCACCTTTAGCGGTGAGCAGTTCTTC.

CDR3 coding DNA: TGTGCCAGCAGTGAAACAGGGGTCCACGAGCAGTACTTC. Its translation: CASSETGVHEQYF. V is TRBV6-1 and J is TRBJ2-7; 7 bases are shared with TRBD1. CDR1 is MNHNS, CDR2 SASEGT, per germline. The V and J ends lost 2 bases and 5 bases, in that order; junction bases with no gene match: 3. The CDR3 totals 13 residues.

The chain uses TRBV19 and TRBJ1-2, with TRBD1 as a possible D gene (6 bases). V was shortened by 3 bases and J by 5 bases, with 10 bases between the two germline ends. Germline V gene lookup returns CDR1 LNHDA and CDR2 SQIVND (reference sequence). The CDR3 sequence is 13 residues long. This CDR3 reads CASSIDRYYGYTF. CDR3 coding DNA: TGTGCCAGTAGTATCGACAGGTATTATGGCTACACCTTC. Combining the CDR3 with reference TRBV19 and TRBJ1-2 gives the whole variable domain DGGITQSPKYLFRKEGQNVTLSCEQNLNHDAMYWYRQDPGQGLRLIYYSQIVNDFQKGDIAEGYSVSREKKESFPLTVTSAQKNPTAFYLCASSIDRYYGYTFGSGTRLTVV.

A few counts support this clone. The chain employs TRBV7-9 and TRBJ1-6; the D is unclear. The V end was cut by 4 bases, the J end by 9 bases, with 13 bases between. Germline CDR1 is SEHNR and CDR2 is FQNEAQ (reference sequence). The CDR3 is made up of 14 amino acids. The CDR3 nucleotides read TGTGCCAGCAGCTCGGGAATGGAGGGTTCACCCCTCCACTTT. Translated, it gives CASSSGMEGSPLHF.